One and the same sample provided the 3 T cell receptor beta chains below, sequenced in a study of T cell responses to AZD1222 COVID-19 vaccine. Using immunoSEQ multiplex PCR, the repertoire was profiled, and TCRdb retains in-frame clones only, with some absent. The sample lists around 150,000 clones; 90% to 95% were seen once. The sequencing used peripheral blood, collected 28 days after the second AZD1222 dose. These receptors all stem from an adult who received the AZD1222 COVID-19 vaccine.

CDR3 in amino acids: CASSLEGFGTSNDEQFF. The CDR3, as DNA: TGTGCCAGCAGCTTAGAAGGATTTGGGACTAGTAATGATGAGCAGTTCTTC. The V call is TRBV7-6, the J call TRBJ2-1; 8 bases line up with TRBD2. CDR3 length: 17 amino acids. Germline V lookup: CDR1 SGHVS, CDR2 FNYEAQ. The V and J ends lost 1 base and 8 bases, in that order; junction bases with no gene match: 13.

The CDR3, as DNA: TGTGCCAGCAGTTTATCGGTCAGGGAGCTAGCTTTCTTT. It translates to CASSLSVRELAFF. This chain uses TRBV27 with TRBJ1-1; D perhaps matches TRBD1 (5 bases). Germline values: CDR1 MNHEY, CDR2 SMNVEV (reference sequence). CDR3 length: 13 residues. Trimming shortened V by 0 bases and J by 10 bases, and 12 bases separated the two germline ends.

This chain uses TRBV21-1 with TRBJ1-5; the D call of TRBD1 is as the table states it, not checked on the DNA. TRBV21-1 is termed a pseudogene. CDR3 length equals 15 residues. CDR3 sequence: CASTLKRSRGQPQHF. The DNA for the CDR3 is TGTGCCAGCACCCTAAAGAGATCCAGGGGACAGCCCCAGCATTTT.